The next 6 T cell receptor delta chains were all read from a single sample in a study of γδ T cells in repeated Plasmodium falciparum infection. TCRdb re-called the multiplex PCR reads via CATT. Of around 82,000 delta-chain clones listed, 1.4% are singletons. Gammadelta T cells were flow-sorted from PBMC into Vgamma9/Vdelta2+ and Vdelta2-negative populations for bulk analysis. Input material: gamma-delta T cells from blood. These receptors all stem from a pool of human donors (malaria-infected and uninfected, not separated).

In regard to this clone: TCRdb assigns this DNA the protein of a much larger clone, which departs from its translation at residue 15; this likely reflects a read error, and the protein shown comes from translating the DNA. The V gene is TRDV2; the J gene was not called; the DNA was not compared with TRDD3, the D call given in the table. This CDR3 is 17 amino acids long. CDR1 is GEAIGNYY, CDR2 EKD, per germline. The CDR3 sequence is CACDTQYWGRDDDKRIF. CDR3 DNA sequence: TGTGCCTGTGACACTCAATACTGGGGCAGAGACGACGATAAACGCATCTTT.

A note on this clone: TCRdb records a much larger clone's protein for this DNA, with a difference at residue 10 that likely arises from a read error; the protein given is the translation of the DNA. The rearrangement uses TRDV1 and TRDJ1; D is possibly TRDD3 (6 bases). Germline matching of the DNA provided the J gene here, since TCRdb leaves it blank. The CDR3 runs to 22 residues. V was cut by 3 bases and J by 2 bases, with 34 bases left in between. From germline, CDR1 is TSWWSYY and CDR2 QGS. CDR3 nucleotide sequence: TGTGCTCTTGGGGACCATCACTACTTCGTTCACTGGGCCGCCCTCCGTACCGATAAACTCATCTTT. This sequence encodes CALGDHHYFVHWAALRTDKLIF.

About this clone: This probably arose from a read error, given a far larger clone one base away. The identical CDR3 is also encoded by other nucleotide sequences in the sample. The chain combines TRDV1 with TRDJ1; D gene ambiguous. CDR3 size: 22 residues. The germline V gene has CDR1 TSWWSYY and CDR2 QGS. Trimming took 1 base from V and 3 from J, leaving 33 bases between them. CDR3 DNA: TGTGCTCTTGGGGAACGATGCCCCCAAAAGTGGGTGACACGAGGGGCCCCCGATAAACTCATCTTT. It encodes CALGERCPQKWVTRGAPDKLIF.

This clone was picked up a small number of times. The chain uses TRDV1 and TRDJ1; a possible D gene is TRDD3 (6 bases). The J gene was not available in TCRdb and was assigned here by matching the DNA to germline segments. CDR3 length: 19 amino acids. Germline CDR1 and CDR2: TSWWSYY and QGS. Trimming pared 6 bases from V and 4 bases from J, leaving 30 bases between. For the CDR3, the DNA is TGTGCTCTTGGTCTCCGCCCTACACACACCAGGGGGAAGGGCGATAAACTCATCTTT. It specifies CALGLRPTHTRGKGDKLIF.

This clone was recorded many times. TCRdb records a much larger clone's protein for this DNA, with a difference at residue 21 that likely arises from a read error; the protein given is the translation of the DNA. The V gene is TRDV1, but the J gene lacks a call; the table's TRDD3 call for D was not verified on the DNA. Germline CDR1 reads TSWWSYY; CDR2 reads QGS. The CDR3 covers 23 residues. In DNA form, the CDR3 reads TGTGCTCTTGGGGAATATCTTTCCCCGATTAGGAAACTCACTCTGGGGGTCACCGATAAACCCATCTTT. Translated, it gives CALGEYLSPIRKLTLGVTDKPIF.

To note about this clone: A read error likely explains this, since a far larger clone differs by one base. The same CDR3 also results from other DNA sequences found in this sample. This chain uses TRDV2 with TRDJ3; 13 bases are a match to TRDD3. Here the J gene came from matching the DNA to germline, since TCRdb omits it. Unmatched junction bases numbered 13, after V lost 0 bases and J lost 0 bases. The CDR3 length is 23 residues. Germline lookup yields CDR1 GEAIGNYY and CDR2 EKD. The CDR3 loop reads CACDTVSGLGDTRSSWDTRQMFF. In DNA, the CDR3 is TGTGCCTGTGACACCGTTTCAGGACTGGGGGATACGCGGAGCTCCTGGGACACCCGACAGATGTTTTTC.